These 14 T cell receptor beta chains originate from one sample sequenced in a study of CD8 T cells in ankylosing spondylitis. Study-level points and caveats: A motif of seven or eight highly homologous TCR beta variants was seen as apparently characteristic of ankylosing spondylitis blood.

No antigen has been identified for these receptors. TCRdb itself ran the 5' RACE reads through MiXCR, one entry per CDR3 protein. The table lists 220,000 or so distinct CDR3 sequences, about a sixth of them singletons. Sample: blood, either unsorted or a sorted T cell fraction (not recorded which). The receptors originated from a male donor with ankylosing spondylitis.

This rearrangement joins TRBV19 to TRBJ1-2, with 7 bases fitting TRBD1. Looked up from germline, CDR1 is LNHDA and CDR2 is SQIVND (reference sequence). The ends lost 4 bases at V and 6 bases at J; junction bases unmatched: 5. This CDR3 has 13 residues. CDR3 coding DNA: TGTGCCAGTAGTACCAGGGGGATCGATGGCTACACCTTC. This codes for CASSTRGIDGYTF. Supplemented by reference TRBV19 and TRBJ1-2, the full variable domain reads DGGITQSPKYLFRKEGQNVTLSCEQNLNHDAMYWYRQDPGQGLRLIYYSQIVNDFQKGDIAEGYSVSREKKESFPLTVTSAQKNPTAFYLCASSTRGIDGYTFGSGTRLTVV.

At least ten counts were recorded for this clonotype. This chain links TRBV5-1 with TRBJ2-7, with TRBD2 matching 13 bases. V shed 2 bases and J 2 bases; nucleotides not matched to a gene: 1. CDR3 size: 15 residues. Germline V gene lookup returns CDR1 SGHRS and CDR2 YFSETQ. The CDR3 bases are TGCGCCAGCAGCTTTGGACTAGCGGGGGCCTACGAGCAGTACTTC. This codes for CASSFGLAGAYEQYF.

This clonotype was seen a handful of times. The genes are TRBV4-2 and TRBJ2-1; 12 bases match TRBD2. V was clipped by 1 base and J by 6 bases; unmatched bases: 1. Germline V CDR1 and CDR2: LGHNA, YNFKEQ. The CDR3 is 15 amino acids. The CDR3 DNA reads TGTGCCAGCAGCCAAGGACTAGCGGGAGCCAATGAGCAGTTCTTC. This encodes CASSQGLAGANEQFF.

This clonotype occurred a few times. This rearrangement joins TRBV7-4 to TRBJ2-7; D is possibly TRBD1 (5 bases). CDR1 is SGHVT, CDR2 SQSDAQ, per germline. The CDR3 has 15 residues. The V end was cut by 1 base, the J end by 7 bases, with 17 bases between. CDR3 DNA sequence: TGTGCCAGCAGCTTAGGGTCAGACAGTCCCTGGGAGCAGTACTTC. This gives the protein CASSLGSDSPWEQYF. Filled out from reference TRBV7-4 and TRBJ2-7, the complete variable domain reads GAGVSQSPRYKVAKRGRDVALRCDSISGHVTLYWYRQTLGQGSEVLTYSQSDAQRDKSGRPSGRFSAERPERSVSTLKIQRTEQGDSAVYLCASSLGSDSPWEQYFGPGTRLTVT.

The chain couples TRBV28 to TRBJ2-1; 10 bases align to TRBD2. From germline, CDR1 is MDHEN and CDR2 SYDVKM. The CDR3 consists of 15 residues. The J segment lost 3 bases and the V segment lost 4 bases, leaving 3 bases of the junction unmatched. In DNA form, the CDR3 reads TGTGCCAGCAGTTCCCTAGCGGGAGTCTACAATGAGCAGTTCTTC. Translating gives CASSSLAGVYNEQFF.

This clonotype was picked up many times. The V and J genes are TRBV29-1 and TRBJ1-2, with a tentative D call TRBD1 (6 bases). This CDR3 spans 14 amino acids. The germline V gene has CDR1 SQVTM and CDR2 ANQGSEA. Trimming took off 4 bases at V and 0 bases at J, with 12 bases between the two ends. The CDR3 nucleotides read TGCAGCGTTGCAGGACAGACGCCTAACTATGGCTACACCTTC. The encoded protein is CSVAGQTPNYGYTF.

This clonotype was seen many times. The CDR3 DNA sequence: TGTGCCTGGGAGGGACAGGACTATGGCTACACCTTC. It codes for CAWEGQDYGYTF. The chain carries TRBV30 and TRBJ1-2, with 8 nucleotides matching TRBD1. CDR1 is GTSNPN, CDR2 SVGIG, per germline (reference sequence). Germline trimming cut 5 bases from V and 3 bases from J; bases unmatched to any gene: 2. This CDR3 contains 12 residues.

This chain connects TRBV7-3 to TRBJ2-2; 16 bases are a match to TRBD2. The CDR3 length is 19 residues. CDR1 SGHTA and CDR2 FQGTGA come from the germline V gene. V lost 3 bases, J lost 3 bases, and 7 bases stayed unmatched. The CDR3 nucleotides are TGTGCCAGCAGCTTGGGACTAGCGGGAGGGTGGCAAGACACCGGGGAGCTGTTTTTT. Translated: CASSLGLAGGWQDTGELFF. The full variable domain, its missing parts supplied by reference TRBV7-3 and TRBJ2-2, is GAGVSQTPSNKVTEKGKYVELRCDPISGHTALYWYRQSLGQGPEFLIYFQGTGAADDSGLPNDRFFAVRPEGSVSTLKIQRTERGDSAVYLCASSLGLAGGWQDTGELFFGEGSRLTVL.

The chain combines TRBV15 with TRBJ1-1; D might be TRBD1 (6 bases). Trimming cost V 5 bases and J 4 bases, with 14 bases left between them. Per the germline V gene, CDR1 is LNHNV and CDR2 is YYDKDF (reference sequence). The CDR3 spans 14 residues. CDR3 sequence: CATSGGTRSTEAFF. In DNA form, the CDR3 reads TGTGCCACCAGCGGCGGGACAAGGAGCACTGAAGCTTTCTTT.

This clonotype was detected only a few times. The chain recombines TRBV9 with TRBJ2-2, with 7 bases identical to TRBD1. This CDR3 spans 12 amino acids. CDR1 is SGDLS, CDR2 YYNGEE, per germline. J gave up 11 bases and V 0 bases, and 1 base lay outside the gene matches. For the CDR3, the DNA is TGTGCCAGCAGCGTAGACAGGGGTGAGCTGTTTTTT. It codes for CASSVDRGELFF.

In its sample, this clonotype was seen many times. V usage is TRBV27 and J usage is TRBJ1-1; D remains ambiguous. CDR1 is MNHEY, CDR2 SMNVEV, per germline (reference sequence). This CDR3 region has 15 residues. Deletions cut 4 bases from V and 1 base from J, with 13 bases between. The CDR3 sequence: CASSYTTYGNTEAFF. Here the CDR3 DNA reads TGTGCCAGCAGTTATACCACGTACGGGAACACTGAAGCTTTCTTT.

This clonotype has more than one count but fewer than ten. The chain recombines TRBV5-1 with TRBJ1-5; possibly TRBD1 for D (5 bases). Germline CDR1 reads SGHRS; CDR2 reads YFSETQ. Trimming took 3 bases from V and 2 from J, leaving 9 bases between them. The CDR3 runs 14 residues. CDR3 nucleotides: TGCGCCAGCAGCTACGGGGACGGCAATCAGCCCCAGCATTTT. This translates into CASSYGDGNQPQHF.

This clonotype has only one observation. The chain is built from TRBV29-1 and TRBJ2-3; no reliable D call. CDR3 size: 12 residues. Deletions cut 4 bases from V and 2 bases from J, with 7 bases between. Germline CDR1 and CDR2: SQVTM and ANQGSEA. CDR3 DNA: TGCAGCGTTGTACGGGCCACAGATACGCAGTATTTT. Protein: CSVVRATDTQYF.

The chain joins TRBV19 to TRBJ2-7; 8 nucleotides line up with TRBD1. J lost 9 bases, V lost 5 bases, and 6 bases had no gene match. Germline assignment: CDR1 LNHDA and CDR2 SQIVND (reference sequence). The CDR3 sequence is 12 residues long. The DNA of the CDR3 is TGTGCCAGTAGTCCCGGGACAGGATGGCAGTACTTC. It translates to CASSPGTGWQYF.